The present entry profiles one T cell receptor beta chain with its context. The antigen is not known. Time point here: persistent/refractory GD, antithyroid drugs over 5 years with positive TRAb. Making the TCR library involved RNA that had been extracted from PBMCs. As a group, patients came from one endocrinology department in Xi'an, China. This sample was taken from a study of regulatory T cells in long-lasting Graves disease. Study in general: The term persistent Graves' disease signified upward of 5 years on antithyroid drugs with positive TSH receptor antibodies.

Study-wide results and limits: TRBV28, TRBJ1-2 and TRBJ2-5 were favored in persistent disease.

The V gene's germline CDR1 is LGHDT and CDR2 YNNKEL (reference sequence). V was trimmed by 4 bases and J by 7 bases, leaving 13 bases between them. The CDR3 totals 13 residues. Arm-PCR of CDR3 regions and iRepertoire HTBI primers were the basis on which TCR beta libraries were built. TCRdb processed the multiplex PCR reads anew with MiXCR; each CDR3 protein has one entry. The sample has 400,000 to 500,000 distinct CDR3 sequences; about a fifth are singletons. The sample was peripheral blood mononuclear cells (PBMCs), taken when the disease was refractory, from a patient treated with antithyroid drugs. This TCR was sampled from a female donor with Graves disease. This chain uses TRBV3-1 with TRBJ2-5; tentatively, D is TRBD2 (6 bases). The CDR3 here is CASSPSGTGTQYF. The DNA of the CDR3 is TGTGCCAGCAGCCCGTCAGGGACTGGGACCCAGTACTTC.